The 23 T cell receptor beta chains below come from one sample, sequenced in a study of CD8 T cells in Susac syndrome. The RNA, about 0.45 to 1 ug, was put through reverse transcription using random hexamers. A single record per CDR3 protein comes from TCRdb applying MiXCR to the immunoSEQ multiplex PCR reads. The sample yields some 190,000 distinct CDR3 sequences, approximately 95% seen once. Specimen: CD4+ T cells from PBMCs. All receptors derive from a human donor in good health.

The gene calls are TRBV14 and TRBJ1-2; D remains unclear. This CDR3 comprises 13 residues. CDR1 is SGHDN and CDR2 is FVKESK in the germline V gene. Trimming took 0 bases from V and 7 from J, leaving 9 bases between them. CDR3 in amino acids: CASSQDVGVGYTF. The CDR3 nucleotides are TGTGCCAGCAGCCAAGATGTGGGTGTTGGCTACACCTTC.

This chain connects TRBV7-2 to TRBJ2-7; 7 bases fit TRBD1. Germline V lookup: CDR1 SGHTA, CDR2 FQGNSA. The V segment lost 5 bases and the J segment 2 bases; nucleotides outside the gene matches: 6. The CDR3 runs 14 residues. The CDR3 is CASSPDGQAYEQYF. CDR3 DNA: TGTGCCAGCAGCCCTGACGGACAGGCCTACGAGCAGTACTTC.

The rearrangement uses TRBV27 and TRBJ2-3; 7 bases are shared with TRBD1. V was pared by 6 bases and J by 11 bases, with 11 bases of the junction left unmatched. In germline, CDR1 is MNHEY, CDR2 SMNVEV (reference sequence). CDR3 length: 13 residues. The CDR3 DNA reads TGTGCCAGCAGGGTTCCTGGGACAGTGCGGCAGTATTTT. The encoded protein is CASRVPGTVRQYF.

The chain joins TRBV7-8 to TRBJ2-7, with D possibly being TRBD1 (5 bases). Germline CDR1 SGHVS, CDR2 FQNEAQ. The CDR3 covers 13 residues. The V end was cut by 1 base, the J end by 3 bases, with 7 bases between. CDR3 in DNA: TGTGCCAGCAGCTTAGACAGGTTCTACGAGCAGTACGTC. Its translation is CASSLDRFYEQYV.

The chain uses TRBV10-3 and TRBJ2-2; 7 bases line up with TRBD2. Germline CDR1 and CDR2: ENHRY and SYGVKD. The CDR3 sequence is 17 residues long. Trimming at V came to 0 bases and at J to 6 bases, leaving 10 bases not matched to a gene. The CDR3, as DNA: TGTGCCATCAGTGAGTCGAGGCCTAGCGGCGGTTCCGGGGAGCTGTTTTTT. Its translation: CAISESRPSGGSGELFF.

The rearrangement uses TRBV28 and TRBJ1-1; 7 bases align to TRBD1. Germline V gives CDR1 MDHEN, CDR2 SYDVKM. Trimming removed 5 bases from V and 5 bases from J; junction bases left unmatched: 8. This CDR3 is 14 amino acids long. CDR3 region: CASSRPGGVTEAFF. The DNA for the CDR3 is TGTGCCAGCAGTCGCCCAGGGGGGGTGACTGAAGCTTTCTTT.

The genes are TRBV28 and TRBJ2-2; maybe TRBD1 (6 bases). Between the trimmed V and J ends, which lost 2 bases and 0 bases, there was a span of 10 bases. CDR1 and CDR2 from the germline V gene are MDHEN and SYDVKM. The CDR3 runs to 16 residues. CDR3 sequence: CASSLLGATNTGELFF. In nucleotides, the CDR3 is TGTGCCAGCAGTTTACTGGGGGCGACGAACACCGGGGAGCTGTTTTTT.

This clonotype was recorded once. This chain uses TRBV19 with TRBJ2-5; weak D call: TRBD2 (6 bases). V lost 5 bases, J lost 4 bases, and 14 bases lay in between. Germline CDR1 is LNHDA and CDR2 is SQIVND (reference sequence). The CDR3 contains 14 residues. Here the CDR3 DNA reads TGTGCCAGTAGTCCAGGGAGGTCGAGAGAGACCCAGTACTTC. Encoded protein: CASSPGRSRETQYF.

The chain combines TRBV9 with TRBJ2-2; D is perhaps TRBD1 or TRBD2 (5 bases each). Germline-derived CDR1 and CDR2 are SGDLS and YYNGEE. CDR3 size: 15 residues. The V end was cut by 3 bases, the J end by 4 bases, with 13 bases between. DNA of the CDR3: TGTGCCAGCAGCGCAGAAAGAGGGGTCACCGGGGAGCTGTTTTTT. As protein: CASSAERGVTGELFF.

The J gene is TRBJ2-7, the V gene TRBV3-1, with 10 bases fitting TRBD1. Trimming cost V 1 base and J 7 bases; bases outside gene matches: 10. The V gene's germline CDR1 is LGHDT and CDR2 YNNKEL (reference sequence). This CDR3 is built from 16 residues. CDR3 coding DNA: TGTGCCAGCAGCCAAGCGTGGGGACAGGGGAAGCGTGAGCAGTACTTC. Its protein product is CASSQAWGQGKREQYF.

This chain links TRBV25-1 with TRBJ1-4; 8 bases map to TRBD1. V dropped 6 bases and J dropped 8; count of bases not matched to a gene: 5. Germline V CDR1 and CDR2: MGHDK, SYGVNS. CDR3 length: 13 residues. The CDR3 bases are TGTGCCAGCAGGACAGGGGTGACGGAAAAACTGTTTTTT. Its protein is CASRTGVTEKLFF.

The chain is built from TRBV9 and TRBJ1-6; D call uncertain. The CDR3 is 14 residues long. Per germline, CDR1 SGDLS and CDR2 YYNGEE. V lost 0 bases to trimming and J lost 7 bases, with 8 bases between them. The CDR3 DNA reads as TGTGCCAGCAGCGTAGAGTGGGGAAATTCACCCCTCCACTTT. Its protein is CASSVEWGNSPLHF.

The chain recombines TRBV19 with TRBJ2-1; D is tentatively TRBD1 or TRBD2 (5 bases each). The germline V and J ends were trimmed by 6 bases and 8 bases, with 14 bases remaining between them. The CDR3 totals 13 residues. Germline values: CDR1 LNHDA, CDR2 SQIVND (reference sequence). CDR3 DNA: TGTGCCAGTAGGGGGGTCCCCCCCGATGAGCAGTTCTTC. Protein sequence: CASRGVPPDEQFF.

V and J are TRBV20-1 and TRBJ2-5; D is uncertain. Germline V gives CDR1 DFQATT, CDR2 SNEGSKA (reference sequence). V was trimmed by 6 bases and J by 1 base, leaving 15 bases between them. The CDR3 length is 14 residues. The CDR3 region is CSAALPGRQETQYF. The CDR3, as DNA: TGCAGTGCGGCCCTGCCGGGCCGCCAAGAGACCCAGTACTTC.

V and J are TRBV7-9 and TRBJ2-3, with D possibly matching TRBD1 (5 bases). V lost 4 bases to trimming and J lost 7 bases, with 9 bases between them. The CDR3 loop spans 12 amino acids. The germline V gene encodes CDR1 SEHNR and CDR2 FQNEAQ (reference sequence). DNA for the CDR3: TGTGCCAGCAGCTGGGGCATGTATACGCAGTATTTT. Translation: CASSWGMYTQYF.

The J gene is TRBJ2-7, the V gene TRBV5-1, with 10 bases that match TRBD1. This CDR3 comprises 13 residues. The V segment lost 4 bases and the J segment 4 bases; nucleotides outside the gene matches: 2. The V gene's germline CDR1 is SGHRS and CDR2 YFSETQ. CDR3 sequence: CASSMGQGYEQYF. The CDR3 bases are TGCGCCAGCAGCATGGGACAGGGGTACGAGCAGTACTTC.

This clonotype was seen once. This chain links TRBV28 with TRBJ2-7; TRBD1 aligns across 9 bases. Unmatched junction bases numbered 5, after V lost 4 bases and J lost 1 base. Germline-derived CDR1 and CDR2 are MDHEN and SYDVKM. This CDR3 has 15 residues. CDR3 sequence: CASSSSGTGSYEQYV. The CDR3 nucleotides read TGTGCCAGCAGTTCGTCCGGGACAGGGTCCTACGAGCAGTACGTC.

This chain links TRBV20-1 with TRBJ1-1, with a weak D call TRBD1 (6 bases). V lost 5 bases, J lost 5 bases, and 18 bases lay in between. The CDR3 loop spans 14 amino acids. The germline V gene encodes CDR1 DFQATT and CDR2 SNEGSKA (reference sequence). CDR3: CSASPSRGGTEAFF. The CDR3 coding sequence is TGCAGTGCTTCGCCTAGCAGGGGTGGGACTGAAGCTTTCTTT.

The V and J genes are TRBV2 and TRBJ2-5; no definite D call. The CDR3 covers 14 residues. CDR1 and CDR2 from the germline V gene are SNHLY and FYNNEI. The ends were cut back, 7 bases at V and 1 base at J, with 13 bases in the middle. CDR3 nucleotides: TGTGCCAGCACAGCCGTGAACTTCCAAGAGACCCAGTACTTC. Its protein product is CASTAVNFQETQYF.

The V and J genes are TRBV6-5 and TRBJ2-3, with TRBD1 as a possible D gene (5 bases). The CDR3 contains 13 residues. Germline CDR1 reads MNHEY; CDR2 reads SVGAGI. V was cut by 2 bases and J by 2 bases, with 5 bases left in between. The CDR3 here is CASSYGATDTQYF. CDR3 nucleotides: TGTGCCAGCAGTTACGGGGCCACAGATACGCAGTATTTT.

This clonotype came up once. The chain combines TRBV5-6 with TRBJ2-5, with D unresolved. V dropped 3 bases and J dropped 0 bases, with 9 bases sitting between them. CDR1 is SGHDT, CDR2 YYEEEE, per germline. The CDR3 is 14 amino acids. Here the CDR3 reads CASSWLQNQETQYF. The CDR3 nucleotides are TGTGCCAGCAGCTGGCTGCAGAACCAAGAGACCCAGTACTTC.

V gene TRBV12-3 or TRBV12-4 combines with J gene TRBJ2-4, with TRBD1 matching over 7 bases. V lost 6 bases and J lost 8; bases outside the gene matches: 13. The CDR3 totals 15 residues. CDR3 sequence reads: CASRTTTGPSDIQYF. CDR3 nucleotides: TGTGCCAGCAGGACTACGACAGGGCCTTCGGACATTCAGTACTTC.

The CDR3 here is CSVEGRTGGWYPQHF. The CDR3 DNA sequence: TGCAGCGTTGAAGGGAGGACAGGTGGGTGGTATCCCCAGCATTTT. The rearrangement uses TRBV29-1 and TRBJ1-5, with 7 bases that match TRBD1. The CDR3 contains 15 residues. Germline V gene data show CDR1 as SQVTM and CDR2 as ANQGSEA. J lost 10 bases, V lost 1 base, and 13 bases had no gene match.